Listed below are T cell receptor beta chains from one sample, sequenced in a study of cytomegalovirus exposure and HLA in healthy donors. Measured with immunoSEQ multiplex PCR; TCRdb has only the in-frame clones, and not every one. The table includes about 160,000 clones, 65% to 70% detected once. The sample was PBMCs. These receptors were collected from a young woman in good health and CMV-seropositive. The CDR3 runs from the conserved cysteine through the conserved F or W. The order of the fields is J gene, D gene, V gene, clone size, CDR3 length, CDR3 protein, CDR3 DNA. A D gene is named only where the DNA matches it firmly. Clone sizes are given selectively: once, few, many, or a class where the clone is expanded.

>TRBJ2-7|.|TRBV5-6|.|14
CASSLFQGAYEQYF
TGTGCCAGCAGCTTGTTTCAGGGCGCATACGAGCAGTACTTC
>TRBJ2-6|TRBD1|TRBV5-1|.|18
CASSFRQGALAGANVLTF
TGCGCCAGCAGCTTTCGACAGGGGGCTTTGGCCGGGGCCAACGTCCTGACTTTC
>TRBJ2-7|.|TRBV5-8|.|14
CASSPGLFYYEQYF
TGTGCCAGCAGTCCAGGACTTTTCTACTACGAGCAGTACTTC
>TRBJ1-1|.|TRBV27|.|16
CASSLLPSSGAMRAFF
TGTGCCAGCAGTTTATTACCGTCCTCAGGGGCAATGAGGGCTTTCTTT
>TRBJ2-7|TRBD2|TRBV27|once|14
CASSWREKNYEQYF
TGTGCCAGCTCGTGGCGGGAGAAGAACTACGAGCAGTACTTC
>TRBJ2-3|.|TRBV5-4|.|14
CASSRETSTDTQYF
TGTGCCAGCAGCCGCGAAACTAGCACAGATACGCAGTATTTT
>TRBJ2-3|.|TRBV2|.|13
CASRTENTDTQYF
TGTGCCAGCAGGACAGAAAACACAGATACGCAGTATTTT
>TRBJ2-7|TRBD2|TRBV28|few|14
CASLDGTSGNEQYF
TGTGCCTCCCTCGACGGGACTAGCGGGAACGAGCAGTACTTC
>TRBJ1-2|.|TRBV6-5|.|14
CASSPGTRGYGYTF
TGTGCCAGCAGCCCCGGGACCAGGGGCTATGGCTACACCTTC
>TRBJ2-7|TRBD2|TRBV28|once|15
CATAALAGASYEQYF
TGTGCCACCGCCGCGCTAGCGGGAGCCTCCTACGAGCAGTACTTC
>TRBJ2-1|TRBD2|TRBV19|.|14
CATLAGAGYNEQFF
TGTGCCACATTAGCGGGAGCCGGCTACAATGAGCAGTTCTTC
>TRBJ2-7|.|TRBV28|once|14
CASSLGGSHYEQYF
TGTGCCAGCAGTTTAGGAGGGTCACACTACGAGCAGTACTTC
>TRBJ2-1|TRBD1|TRBV27|.|15
CASRTGQSSYNEQFF
TGTGCCAGCAGGACAGGGCAGTCCTCCTACAATGAGCAGTTCTTC
>TRBJ2-5|TRBD2|TRBV15|.|14
CATSRDTGGETQYF
TGTGCCACCAGCAGAGATACGGGGGGAGAGACCCAGTACTTC
>TRBJ1-1|TRBD1|TRBV5-1|.|16
CASSYGTGGRGTEAFF
TGCGCCAGCAGCTACGGGACAGGGGGCCGGGGCACTGAAGCTTTCTTT
>TRBJ1-1|.|TRBV19|.|13
CASSIGPITEAFF
TGTGCCAGTAGTATAGGTCCAATCACTGAAGCTTTCTTT
>TRBJ2-3|.|TRBV9|.|15
CASSVDPGITDTQYF
TGTGCCAGCAGCGTAGATCCAGGGATAACAGATACGCAGTATTTT
>TRBJ2-7|TRBD2|TRBV27|.|15
CASRGGLAGGYEQYF
TGTGCCAGCAGAGGGGGACTAGCGGGAGGCTACGAGCAGTACTTC
>TRBJ1-5|TRBD1|TRBV4-2|few|15
CASSQEVRGDQPQHF
TGTGCCAGCAGCCAAGAAGTCAGGGGGGATCAGCCCCAGCATTTT
>TRBJ2-3|TRBD2|TRBV5-1|once|18
CASSLLLAGGPSTDTQYF
TGCGCCAGCAGCTTGCTCCTAGCGGGGGGGCCTAGCACAGATACGCAGTATTTT